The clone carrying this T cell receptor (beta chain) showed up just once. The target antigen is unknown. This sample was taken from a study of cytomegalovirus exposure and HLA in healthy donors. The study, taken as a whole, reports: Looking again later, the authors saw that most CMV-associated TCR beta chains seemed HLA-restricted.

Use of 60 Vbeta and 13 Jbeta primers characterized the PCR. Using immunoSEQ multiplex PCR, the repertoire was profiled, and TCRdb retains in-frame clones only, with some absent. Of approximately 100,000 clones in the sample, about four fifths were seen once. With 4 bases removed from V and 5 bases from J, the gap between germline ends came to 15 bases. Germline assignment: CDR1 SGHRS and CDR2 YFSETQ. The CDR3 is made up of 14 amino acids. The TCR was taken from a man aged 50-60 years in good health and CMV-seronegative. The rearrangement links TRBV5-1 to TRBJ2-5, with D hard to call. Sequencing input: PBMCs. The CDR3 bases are TGCGCCAGCAGCCTACCGCAGGTTCGCGAGACCCAGTACTTC. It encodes CASSLPQVRETQYF.